This T cell receptor beta chain is from a study of cytomegalovirus exposure and HLA in healthy donors. The CDR3 consists of 13 residues. Trimming cost V 8 bases and J 0 bases, with 5 bases left between them. Germline loops: CDR1 SNHLY, CDR2 FYNNEI. With 60 Vbeta and 13 Jbeta primers, the PCR was carried out. The method was immunoSEQ multiplex PCR; TCRdb's version includes in-frame clones alone and lacks a portion of them. Of 200,000 or so clones listed, around 70% are singletons. This rearrangement joins TRBV2 to TRBJ2-6, with D uncertain. Sequences were obtained from PBMCs. The sequence was collected from a man aged 35 to 55 in good health and CMV-seropositive. CDR3 nucleotide sequence: TGTGCCAGCGCGTACTCTGGGGCCAACGTCCTGACTTTC. This sequence encodes CASAYSGANVLTF.